The clone carrying this TCR beta chain was observed many times. The record originates from a study of early T cells in non-severe SARS-CoV-2 infection. Across the study: Sequencing of bulk RNA from unsorted whole blood was done, without chain pairing.

In the library, individual cDNA molecules carried attached unique molecular identifiers. TCRdb re-called the 5' RACE reads through MiXCR, storing one row per CDR3 protein. The repertoire holds some 50,000 distinct CDR3 sequences, around 8.4% seen once, with 4.2% in the top ten. The CDR3 contains 17 residues. The germline V gene encodes CDR1 LNHDA and CDR2 SQIVND (reference sequence). V shed 6 bases, J shed 7 bases, and the junction held 16 bases outside the gene matches. The sequence was collected from an adult who was a healthcare worker with PCR-confirmed SARS-CoV-2 infection or an uninfected control (not recorded which). This sequence joins TRBV19 and TRBJ2-2; 8 nucleotides match TRBD2. Sequencing input: whole blood. The CDR3 DNA is TGTGCCAGTAGCAGCCGGGTACTAGCGGCCCGGAGCGGGGAGCTGTTTTTT. This encodes CASSSRVLAARSGELFF. Full variable domain (remainder filled in from reference TRBV19 and TRBJ2-2): DGGITQSPKYLFRKEGQNVTLSCEQNLNHDAMYWYRQDPGQGLRLIYYSQIVNDFQKGDIAEGYSVSREKKESFPLTVTSAQKNPTAFYLCASSSRVLAARSGELFFGEGSRLTVL.